This T cell receptor beta chain was identified in a study of OX40 agonist ivuxolimab in advanced cancers. On the study more broadly: It was ivuxolimab, an agonistic anti-OX40 (CD134) antibody, that patients were treated with. People who had prior anti-PD-1, anti-PD-L1 or anti-CTLA-4 therapy could take part, and around 39% had some. Intravenous ivuxolimab was administered to patients every 2 weeks at 0.01 to 10 mg/kg.

On this clone: Antigen: not known.

Germline V lookup: CDR1 PRHDT, CDR2 FYEKMQ (reference sequence). V was clipped by 3 bases and J by 2 bases; unmatched bases: 7. This CDR3 spans 16 amino acids. Produced via immunoSEQ multiplex PCR; TCRdb's table is partial and in-frame only. Of about 42,000 clones listed, about 86% are singletons. Study findings and constraints: Among T cells, CD8+ cells averaged more expanded clones than CD4+ cells.

This chain joins TRBV13 and TRBJ1-1; TRBD1 aligns across 9 bases. The clonotype was recovered from an adult with an advanced solid tumor such as melanoma, head and neck, liver or kidney cancer. This material consisted of CD4+ or CD8+ T cells sorted from blood, taken in a trial of the OX40 agonist ivuxolimab. The CDR3 bases are TGTGCCAGCAGCTTCTCGGACAGGGGCCTTAACACTGAAGCTTTCTTT. Its protein is CASSFSDRGLNTEAFF.